This T cell receptor beta chain derives from a study of shared clonotypes between healthy human individuals. The study, taken as a whole, reports: Lower generation probabilities were found for non-shared clonotypes than for those shared by all four donors.

In regard to this clone: Antigen: not known. Other DNA sequences in this specimen translate into the identical CDR3.

Methods used by the authors: ImmunoSEQ only sent back junction sequences with no quality scores, so filtering was done differently. Sequencing was performed with immunoSEQ multiplex PCR; in TCRdb, only in-frame clones are kept and a portion is missing. Clone size and the V and J calls come from that table; the DNA yielded D and trimming. The data contain roughly 2,000,000 clones, 93% of them singletons. CD45RO-negative CD8 cells positively selected for CCR7 made up the naive population, which excluded terminally differentiated effector memory CD45RA+ cells. Donors were healthy HIV-negative adults without recent acute infections or vaccinations. The germline CDR1 and CDR2 sequences are SEHNR and FQNEAQ (reference sequence). V dropped 1 base and J dropped 7 bases, with 11 bases sitting between them. CDR3 length equals 14 residues.

The receptor comes from a man between 18 and 35 years old in good health. Some clones in this sample may be carry-over from other donors' samples. The sample taken for sequencing was naive CD8+ T cells from PBMCs. The V gene is TRBV7-9, the J gene TRBJ1-5; TRBD1 is a possible D gene (6 bases). CDR3 DNA sequence: TGTGCCAGCAGCTTAGGTCAGGGGAGCCAGCCCCAGCATTTT. The encoded protein is CASSLGQGSQPQHF.